This T cell receptor beta chain was found in a study of shared clonotypes between healthy human individuals. For the study at large: A donor's plate count was three for CD4 naive and three for CD4 memory; CD8 naive had two and CD8 memory one.

Study processing details: ImmunoSEQ yielded junction-only sequences lacking quality scores, so filtering differed. Sequenced by immunoSEQ multiplex PCR; TCRdb stores in-frame clones only, minus some. That table supplies the V and J calls and clone size; D and trimming were determined from the DNA. Among approximately 2,000,000 clones listed, roughly 92% were seen once. Study-wide results and limits: Sample collection involved blood only; tissue repertoires are likely different.

With regard to this clone: Its cognate antigen is unknown.

Germline V gene sequence: CDR1 SGHDT, CDR2 YYEEEE. V shed 2 bases and J shed 3 bases, with 13 bases lying between them. This CDR3 region has 15 residues. Those who donated were healthy HIV-negative adults, with no recent acute infections or vaccinations reported. This chain joins TRBV5-6 and TRBJ2-3; perhaps TRBD1 as D (5 bases). The sequence was collected from a man younger than 30 in good health. Some clones in this sample may be carry-over from other donors' samples. The source material was naive CD4+ T cells from PBMCs. Stated subset: CD45RA+ positively selected. This chain's CDR3 is CASSFRGPGTDTQYF. The CDR3 region has the DNA TGTGCCAGCAGCTTCCGCGGACCAGGGACAGATACGCAGTATTTT.